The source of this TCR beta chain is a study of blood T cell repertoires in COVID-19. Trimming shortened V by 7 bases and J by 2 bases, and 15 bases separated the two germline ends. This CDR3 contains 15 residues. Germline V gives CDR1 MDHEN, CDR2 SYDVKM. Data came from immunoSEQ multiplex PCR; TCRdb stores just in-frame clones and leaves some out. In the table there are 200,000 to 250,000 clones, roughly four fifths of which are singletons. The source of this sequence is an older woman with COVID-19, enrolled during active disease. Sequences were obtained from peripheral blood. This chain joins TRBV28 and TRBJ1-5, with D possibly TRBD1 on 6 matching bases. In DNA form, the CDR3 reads TGTGCCAGCAACTTGGGAGGGGGGGGCAATCAGCCCCAGCATTTT. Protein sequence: CASNLGGGGNQPQHF.